The clone carrying this T cell receptor (beta chain) has only one observation. Its antigen remains unknown. The PCR had 60 Vbeta and 13 Jbeta primers. Per the study methods: Roughly 12 million shared chains were among some 75 million unique TCR beta chains counted in a later analysis. Sequenced by immunoSEQ multiplex PCR; TCRdb stores in-frame clones only, minus some. The V and J calls and clone size come from that table; D and trimming were worked out from the DNA. This table holds 130,000 or so clones, roughly 71% found once. The sample belongs to a study of cytomegalovirus exposure and HLA in healthy donors. Whole-study results and caveats: A missense variant in DCLRE1C was later tied to TCR beta V- and J-gene trimming. Reports credit the classifier with highly specific, highly sensitive diagnosis of cytomegalovirus status. Accurate predictions that matched the HLA-A and HLA-B alleles of most subjects were reportedly made from TCR beta sequences.

The origin of this receptor is a woman aged 40 to 50 in good health and CMV-seronegative. The sequenced material came from PBMCs.

The CDR3 sequence is CASSFNTDTQYF. The CDR3 coding sequence is TGTGCCAGCAGCTTCAACACAGATACGCAGTATTTT. The V and J genes are TRBV7-2 and TRBJ2-3; D call uncertain. Germline loops: CDR1 SGHTA, CDR2 FQGNSA. V lost 3 bases and J lost 2, with 3 bases in between. The CDR3 is 12 residues long.